A single sample is the source of the 31 T cell receptor beta chains below, sequenced in a study of blood T cell repertoires in COVID-19. Assay: immunoSEQ multiplex PCR; the TCRdb copy retains only in-frame clones and omits some. The sample records roughly 500,000 clones, approximately 88% being singletons. Sequenced material: PBMCs or T cells enriched from blood (not recorded which). The origin of the receptors is a woman aged 40 to 55 who had recovered from COVID-19.

The chain combines TRBV4-2 with TRBJ2-1, with TRBD2 matching 9 bases. CDR1 is LGHNA and CDR2 is YNFKEQ in the germline V gene. V lost 1 base and J lost 8; bases outside the gene matches: 12. This CDR3 spans 17 amino acids. The CDR3 DNA reads as TGTGCCAGCAGCCAAGCAACTAGCGGGCTTCCAGGCGATGAGCAGTTCTTC. Translation: CASSQATSGLPGDEQFF.

The CDR3 sequence: CASSQVGTSGRGEQFF. The CDR3 nucleotides read TGCGCCAGCAGCCAAGTTGGAACTAGCGGGAGGGGTGAGCAGTTCTTC. The chain uses TRBV4-3 and TRBJ2-1; 13 nucleotides match TRBD2. This CDR3 is 16 amino acids long. The V and J ends lost 1 base and 9 bases, in that order; junction bases with no gene match: 6. The germline CDR1 and CDR2 sequences are LGHNA and YSLEER.

CDR3 sequence (DNA): TGTGCCAGCAGCTTGGCCGGGACAGGGTACTATAGCAATCAGCCCCAGCATTTT. It codes for CASSLAGTGYYSNQPQHF. The chain carries TRBV11-3 and TRBJ1-5; 9 nucleotides agree with TRBD1. V lost 3 bases, J lost 0 bases, and 9 bases stayed unmatched. Looked up from germline, CDR1 is SGHNT and CDR2 is YENEEA. CDR3 length equals 18 residues.

V usage is TRBV7-6 and J usage is TRBJ1-6; 7 nucleotides align to TRBD1. Losses at the gene ends were 6 bases for V and 6 bases for J; bases not matched to a gene: 2. Germline lookup yields CDR1 SGHVS and CDR2 FNYEAQ. This CDR3 is 13 amino acids long. CDR3 amino acids: CASRPGGNSPLHF. The CDR3 DNA reads TGTGCCAGCAGGCCAGGGGGTAATTCACCCCTCCACTTT.

The chain employs TRBV18 and TRBJ1-1; D gene unclear. Germline V gene lookup returns CDR1 KGHSH and CDR2 LQKENI. V was cut by 2 bases and J by 3 bases, with 13 bases left in between. The CDR3 runs 15 residues. The CDR3 protein is CASSPSANPDTEAFF. The CDR3 DNA reads TGTGCCAGCTCACCATCCGCAAATCCAGACACTGAAGCTTTCTTT.

The V and J genes are TRBV29-1 and TRBJ2-1; 8 bases agree with TRBD2. This CDR3 has 14 residues. The V and J ends lost 7 bases and 4 bases, in that order; junction bases with no gene match: 9. The germline V gene has CDR1 SQVTM and CDR2 ANQGSEA. The CDR3 reads CSASTSARYNEQFF. In DNA form, the CDR3 reads TGCAGCGCATCGACTAGCGCGCGGTACAATGAGCAGTTCTTC.

This clone came up a few times. The gene calls are TRBV18 and TRBJ2-2, with a tentative D call TRBD2 (5 bases). The V gene lost 5 bases and the J gene lost 7 bases, with 23 bases spanning the gap. In germline, CDR1 is KGHSH, CDR2 LQKENI. The CDR3 is made up of 17 amino acids. CDR3 loop: CASSTTLPTGIGGELFF. CDR3 bases: TGTGCCAGCTCAACAACCCTCCCGACGGGAATAGGCGGGGAGCTGTTTTTT.

V usage is TRBV27 and J usage is TRBJ1-2; 9 bases agree with TRBD1. Looked up from germline, CDR1 is MNHEY and CDR2 is SMNVEV (reference sequence). Germline trimming cut 5 bases from V and 6 bases from J; bases unmatched to any gene: 10. The CDR3 loop spans 15 amino acids. The CDR3 DNA follows: TGTGCCAGCAGTCCGGGACAGGGACGAGGTAATGGCTACACCTTC. Encoded protein: CASSPGQGRGNGYTF.

The rearrangement joins TRBV4-1 to TRBJ1-6; 11 positions agree with TRBD1. J gave up 7 bases and V 1 base, and 6 bases lay outside the gene matches. This CDR3 is 17 amino acids long. Germline loops: CDR1 MGHRA, CDR2 YSYEKL. The CDR3 coding sequence is TGCGCCAGCAGCCAAGTCGGGGGGGACAGGGGGAATTCACCCCTCCACTTT. Protein product: CASSQVGGDRGNSPLHF.

On this clone itself: In the same sample, other DNA sequences code for this CDR3. The chain uses TRBV4-3 and TRBJ1-1; D is unclear. The CDR3 is made up of 14 amino acids. Trimming removed 0 bases from V and 3 bases from J, with 8 bases in between. The germline gives CDR1 LGHNA, CDR2 YSLEER. The CDR3 spells CASSQDGGDTEAFF. For the CDR3, the DNA is TGCGCCAGCAGCCAAGATGGAGGTGACACTGAAGCTTTCTTT.

The rearrangement links TRBV6-5 to TRBJ2-7, with 8 bases identical to TRBD1. Germline values: CDR1 MNHEY, CDR2 SVGAGI. The J segment lost 0 bases and the V segment lost 7 bases, leaving 8 bases of the junction unmatched. CDR3 length equals 15 residues. The DNA for the CDR3 is TGTGCCAGCAACCCCGCCGGGACAGGCTCCTACGAGCAGTACTTC. Protein sequence: CASNPAGTGSYEQYF.

V usage is TRBV7-9 and J usage is TRBJ2-5; 12 bases match TRBD2. After removal of 5 bases from V and 2 bases from J, the junction contained 3 bases not matched to a gene. This CDR3 is 15 amino acids long. In germline, CDR1 is SEHNR, CDR2 FQNEAQ (reference sequence). Here the CDR3 DNA reads TGTGCCAGCAGCCGCGGACTAGCGGGGCAAGAGACCCAGTACTTC. Amino acids: CASSRGLAGQETQYF.

The chain couples TRBV20-1 to TRBJ2-5; a possible D gene is TRBD2 (5 bases). CDR1 DFQATT and CDR2 SNEGSKA come from the germline V gene (reference sequence). Deletions cut 7 bases from V and 2 bases from J, with 8 bases between. The CDR3 has 11 amino acids. In DNA, the CDR3 is TGCAGTGTCGGACTGCAAGAGACCCAGTACTTC. It codes for CSVGLQETQYF.

Worth noting for this clone: Relative to the germline gene, one junction end is altered; a read error may explain this. The gene calls are TRBV19 and TRBJ1-1; no reliable D call. The CDR3 length is 13 residues. Looked up from germline, CDR1 is LNHDA and CDR2 is SQIVND (reference sequence). Here the CDR3 reads CATSEALATEAFF. The DNA for the CDR3 is TGTGCCACTAGTGAGGCGCTGGCCACTGAAGCTTTCTTT.

The chain is built from TRBV6-5 and TRBJ2-7; TRBD2 aligns across 13 bases. The V gene's germline CDR1 is MNHEY and CDR2 SVGAGI. The CDR3 runs to 13 residues. After removal of 10 bases from V and 4 bases from J, the junction contained 4 bases not matched to a gene. CDR3 bases: TGTGCCATCCGGACTAGCGGGAGTTACGAGCAGTACTTC. This codes for CAIRTSGSYEQYF.

V gene TRBV6-2 or TRBV6-3 combines with J gene TRBJ2-7; D is perhaps TRBD1 (5 bases). The CDR3 covers 13 residues. The V gene's germline CDR1 is MNHEY and CDR2 SVGEGT. V was trimmed by 5 bases and J by 1 base, leaving 9 bases between them. DNA of the CDR3: TGTGCCAGCAGTCAGGGTTATTCCTACGAGCAGTACTTC. Translated, it gives CASSQGYSYEQYF.

The V call is TRBV24-1, the J call TRBJ1-6; 8 nucleotides match TRBD1. CDR3 size: 14 residues. After removal of 5 bases from V and 7 bases from J, the junction contained 3 bases not matched to a gene. Looked up from germline, CDR1 is KGHDR and CDR2 is SFDVKD. The CDR3 here is CATSVNRGNSPLHF. CDR3 nucleotide sequence: TGTGCCACCAGTGTTAACAGGGGGAATTCACCCCTCCACTTT.

The rearrangement joins TRBV24-1 to TRBJ2-1, with 9 bases aligning to TRBD2. The V and J ends lost 9 bases and 2 bases, in that order; junction bases with no gene match: 7. CDR1 is KGHDR, CDR2 SFDVKD, per germline. The CDR3 sequence is 15 residues long. The CDR3: CATEAASGTYNEQFF. In nucleotides, the CDR3 is TGTGCCACCGAGGCTGCTAGCGGGACCTACAATGAGCAGTTCTTC.

The CDR3 DNA follows: TGTGCCAGCCGACAAGTTGGGGGCGGAGGTCAGCCCCAGCATTTT. Its translation is CASRQVGGGGQPQHF. J is TRBJ1-5 and V is TRBV2; TRBD1 might be the D (6 bases). This CDR3 has 15 residues. V dropped 8 bases and J dropped 6 bases, with 20 bases sitting between them. CDR1 and CDR2 from the germline V gene are SNHLY and FYNNEI.

As to this clone: The junction shows a germline mismatch at one end, possibly a read error. The chain has TRBV15 and TRBJ2-5; possible D gene TRBD2, 6 bases. There are 13 residues in the CDR3. Germline lookup yields CDR1 LNHNV and CDR2 YYDKDF (reference sequence). Written as DNA, the CDR3 is TGTGCCACCAGCAGAGAAAGTGAGCGGGCCCAAGACTTC. As protein: CATSRESERAQDF.

This sequence joins TRBV7-9 and TRBJ2-5; D unclear. CDR1 SEHNR and CDR2 FQNEAQ come from the germline V gene (reference sequence). This CDR3 is 11 amino acids long. V gave up 5 bases and J gave up 3 bases, with 4 bases separating them. The CDR3 reads CASSAKETQYF. CDR3 coding DNA: TGTGCCAGCAGCGCTAAAGAGACCCAGTACTTC.

The gene calls are TRBV7-6 and TRBJ2-2; 9 bases are a match to TRBD1. Germline CDR1 is SGHVS and CDR2 is FNYEAQ. Trimming removed 5 bases from V and 3 bases from J; junction bases left unmatched: 13. The CDR3 has 18 amino acids. The CDR3 spells CASSPLPLDRGDTGELFF. The CDR3 nucleotides are TGTGCCAGCAGCCCCCTCCCTTTAGACAGGGGGGACACCGGGGAGCTGTTTTTT.

This chain joins TRBV13 and TRBJ1-1; no clear D gene. The CDR3 runs 13 residues. The V and J ends lost 4 bases and 3 bases respectively, with 9 bases between them. Germline lookup yields CDR1 PRHDT and CDR2 FYEKMQ (reference sequence). The CDR3: CASSSTSDTEAFF. As DNA, the CDR3 is TGTGCCAGCAGCTCAACTTCGGACACTGAAGCTTTCTTT.

The chain carries TRBV5-4 and TRBJ1-4; D call uncertain. This CDR3 has 14 amino acids. V was shortened by 4 bases and J by 4 bases, with 11 bases between the two germline ends. Germline V gene sequence: CDR1 SGHNT, CDR2 YYREEE (reference sequence). The CDR3 here is CASSLRGHNEKLFF. The DNA for the CDR3 is TGTGCCAGCAGCCTCCGGGGTCATAATGAAAAACTGTTTTTT.

This chain links TRBV18 with TRBJ2-1; D call uncertain. The CDR3 sequence is 15 residues long. Germline CDR1 reads KGHSH; CDR2 reads LQKENI. V dropped 1 base and J dropped 5 bases, with 12 bases sitting between them. The CDR3 DNA follows: TGTGCCAGCTCACCACGGTTCCAAACTGACAATGAGCAGTTCTTC. It encodes CASSPRFQTDNEQFF.

This clone occurred a few times. The CDR3 bases are TGTGCCAGTAGTTCGACAAGTCAAGCTTTCTTT. Translating it yields CASSSTSQAFF. The J gene is TRBJ1-1, the V gene TRBV19, with D unclear. Germline CDR1 LNHDA, CDR2 SQIVND (reference sequence). There are 11 residues in the CDR3. V lost 5 bases, J lost 9 bases, and 10 bases lay in between.

V and J are TRBV10-1 and TRBJ2-3; 8 bases are a match to TRBD2. Germline-derived CDR1 and CDR2 are WNHNN and SYGVQD (reference sequence). The CDR3 totals 17 residues. Germline trimming cut 0 bases from V and 3 bases from J; bases unmatched to any gene: 8. CDR3 DNA: TGCGCCAGCAGTGAGTCCATGACTAGCGACTTTACAGATACGCAGTATTTT. This codes for CASSESMTSDFTDTQYF.

The chain has TRBV5-4 and TRBJ2-5; D perhaps matches TRBD1 (6 bases). This CDR3 comprises 14 residues. The germline V and J ends were trimmed by 4 bases and 0 bases, with 10 bases remaining between them. Germline V gives CDR1 SGHNT, CDR2 YYREEE (reference sequence). In nucleotides, the CDR3 is TGTGCCAGCAGCCTCGACAGGTACCAAGAGACCCAGTACTTC. Its translation: CASSLDRYQETQYF.

V and J are TRBV10-3 and TRBJ1-2; 11 positions match TRBD1. CDR1 ENHRY and CDR2 SYGVKD come from the germline V gene. Trimming removed 3 bases from V and 8 bases from J; junction bases left unmatched: 14. CDR3 length: 17 amino acids. CDR3 in amino acids: CAISDRTGGKIIRGYTF. CDR3 DNA: TGTGCCATCAGTGATCGGACAGGGGGCAAAATTATCAGGGGCTACACCTTC.

The chain joins TRBV6-1 to TRBJ1-1, with D possibly being TRBD1 (5 bases). The CDR3 consists of 14 residues. V was pared by 2 bases and J by 4 bases, with 11 bases between. CDR1 MNHNS and CDR2 SASEGT come from the germline V gene. The CDR3 sequence is CASSEYGGTTEAFF. The CDR3 DNA follows: TGTGCCAGCAGTGAATACGGGGGGACCACTGAAGCTTTCTTT.

The V call is TRBV7-2, the J call TRBJ2-3, with 9 bases fitting TRBD2. The CDR3 contains 15 residues. The germline CDR1 and CDR2 sequences are SGHTA and FQGNSA. V shed 7 bases and J 5 bases; nucleotides not matched to a gene: 10. Here the CDR3 DNA reads TGTGCCAGCACCCATGGCGGGAGGGCCGTAGATACGCAGTATTTT. Its protein product is CASTHGGRAVDTQYF.